The next 24 T cell receptor beta chains were all read from a single sample in a study of identical twins. TCRdb re-derived calls from the 5' RACE reads in MiXCR, one entry per CDR3 protein. The table includes under 500,000 distinct CDR3 sequences, roughly 13% detected once. This sample also appeared in a second study, on yellow fever vaccine responses in identical twins.

Material: CD4+ T cells sorted from blood. Every receptor here comes from a woman under 30 in good health.

A note on this clonotype: As the CDR3 is not closed by the conserved phenylalanine or tryptophan, this likely results from a read error. The gene calls are TRBV5-1 and TRBJ2-2; D may correspond to TRBD1 or TRBD2 (5 bases each). Trimming took 6 bases from V and 2 from J, leaving 14 bases between them. The CDR3 is made up of 15 amino acids. CDR1 and CDR2 from the germline V gene are SGHRS and YFSETQ. CDR3 amino acids: CASTSRGANTGELFI. CDR3 DNA: TGCGCCAGCACCTCTCGAGGGGCTAACACCGGGGAGCTGTTTATT.

This clonotype was detected many times. V gene TRBV12-3 or TRBV12-4 combines with J gene TRBJ2-1, with 7 bases fitting TRBD2. The V gene end was trimmed by 5 bases and the J gene end by 12 bases; junction bases not matched to a gene: 10. The CDR3 runs to 13 residues. The CDR3 is CASSRSRDYGQFF. CDR3 sequence (DNA): TGTGCCAGCAGTCGGAGCCGGGACTACGGGCAGTTCTTC.

The chain recombines TRBV11-2 with TRBJ2-3; TRBD2 matches 7 bases. There are 15 residues in the CDR3. With V trimmed by 10 bases and J by 6 bases, 16 bases remained unmatched. Germline CDR1 is SGHAT and CDR2 is FQNNGV. CDR3 coding DNA: TGTGCCACACTCCCTCGGCGGGAGAGGAGGGATACGCAGTATTTT. This encodes CATLPRRERRDTQYF.

V gene TRBV6-1 combines with J gene TRBJ2-2; 7 nucleotides align to TRBD1. Trimming removed 4 bases from V and 6 bases from J; junction bases left unmatched: 11. The CDR3 is made up of 16 amino acids. The germline V gene encodes CDR1 MNHNS and CDR2 SASEGT. The CDR3 DNA reads TGTGCCAGCAGTGCAACCCCCCGACAGGGCTCCGGGGAGCTGTTTTTT. It yields the protein CASSATPRQGSGELFF.

This clonotype occurred many times. J is TRBJ2-3 and V is TRBV29-1; D possibly corresponds to TRBD2 (5 bases). The CDR3 covers 11 residues. Trimming removed 2 bases from V and 14 bases from J, with 14 bases in between. CDR1 is SQVTM, CDR2 ANQGSEA, per germline. CDR3 region: CSVESRVSGYF. CDR3 nucleotides: TGCAGCGTTGAATCGAGGGTCAGTGGGTATTTT.

This clonotype was recorded a few times. The chain is built from TRBV29-1 and TRBJ2-7; possibly TRBD1 for D (6 bases). This CDR3 has 13 residues. The V gene's germline CDR1 is SQVTM and CDR2 ANQGSEA. For the CDR3, the DNA is TGCAGTGCCCGGGACACTCTCCCCTACGAGCAGTACTTC. Amino acid sequence: CSARDTLPYEQYF.

The rearrangement joins TRBV14 to TRBJ2-1, with 13 bases fitting TRBD2. The CDR3 consists of 17 residues. Germline trimming cut 5 bases from V and 9 bases from J; bases unmatched to any gene: 13. The germline V gene encodes CDR1 SGHDN and CDR2 FVKESK. CDR3 nucleotides: TGTGCCAGCAGCTATGGGACTAGCGGGACCTATTTTCGTGAGCAGTTCTTC. Amino acid sequence: CASSYGTSGTYFREQFF.

V is TRBV9 and J is TRBJ2-7; 8 bases are shared with TRBD1. From germline, CDR1 is SGDLS and CDR2 YYNGEE. This CDR3 comprises 15 residues. V was pared by 0 bases and J by 2 bases, with 4 bases of the junction left unmatched. The CDR3 protein is CASSVGTGYTYEQYF. The CDR3 nucleotides are TGTGCCAGCAGCGTAGGGACAGGGTATACCTACGAGCAGTACTTC.

V and J are TRBV3-1 and TRBJ2-2; D could derive from TRBD1 or TRBD2 (6 bases each). The V gene lost 0 bases and the J gene lost 2 bases, with 16 bases spanning the gap. Germline loops: CDR1 LGHDT, CDR2 YNNKEL (reference sequence). CDR3 length: 18 residues. The CDR3 sequence is CASSQDPKGGGNTGELFF. The CDR3 DNA sequence: TGTGCCAGCAGCCAAGACCCAAAGGGGGGAGGCAACACCGGGGAGCTGTTTTTT.

This clonotype was counted only a few times. V gene TRBV21-1 combines with J gene TRBJ1-6. TRBV21-1 is reported as a pseudogene. The CDR3 length is 13 residues. CDR3 in amino acids: CASSKERDPPLHF. DNA of the CDR3: TGTGCCAGCAGCAAAGAAAGGGATCCACCCCTCCACTTT.

This chain connects TRBV7-8 to TRBJ2-3; D call uncertain. The CDR3 spans 18 residues. Germline assignment: CDR1 SGHVS and CDR2 FQNEAQ. Trimming pared 1 base from V and 1 base from J, leaving 18 bases between. The CDR3: CASSLGPRTYRRTDTQYF. In DNA form, the CDR3 reads TGTGCCAGCAGCTTAGGGCCCCGCACCTACCGCCGCACAGATACGCAGTATTTT.

This clonotype was detected ten times or more. The J gene is TRBJ2-7, the V gene TRBV20-1, with 10 bases fitting TRBD2. The CDR3 has 13 residues. The germline V gene has CDR1 DFQATT and CDR2 SNEGSKA (reference sequence). This CDR3 reads CSQRTSGAYEQYF. The CDR3 DNA reads TGCAGCCAAAGGACTAGCGGAGCCTACGAGCAGTACTTC.

This rearrangement joins TRBV10-3 to TRBJ1-1; D is perhaps TRBD1 (6 bases). V was shortened by 6 bases and J by 1 base, with 12 bases between the two germline ends. The CDR3 has 14 amino acids. Germline CDR1 ENHRY, CDR2 SYGVKD. CDR3 residues: CAISRTDSNTEAFF. The CDR3 region has the DNA TGTGCCATCAGCCGGACAGACTCGAACACTGAAGCTTTCTTT.

This clonotype showed up just a few times. This chain uses TRBV3-1 with TRBJ2-2; possibly TRBD1 or TRBD2 for D (6 bases each). V was cut by 0 bases and J by 4 bases, with 15 bases left in between. The CDR3 covers 17 residues. CDR1 LGHDT and CDR2 YNNKEL come from the germline V gene (reference sequence). The DNA of the CDR3 is TGTGCCAGCAGCCAAGAGGGATGGGGGGCTCGCACCGGGGAGCTGTTTTTT. Amino acid sequence: CASSQEGWGARTGELFF.

The chain uses TRBV5-1 and TRBJ2-2; D remains unclear. Germline V CDR1 and CDR2: SGHRS, YFSETQ. V was trimmed by 4 bases and J by 6 bases, leaving 10 bases between them. The CDR3 has 13 amino acids. The CDR3 region has the DNA TGCGCCAGCAGCCAGATGGCCGCCGGGGAGCTGTTTTTT. This sequence encodes CASSQMAAGELFF.

This clonotype was recorded a few times. The chain employs TRBV6-2 or TRBV6-3 and TRBJ2-1, with 7 positions matching TRBD2. Germline CDR1 MNHEY, CDR2 SVGEGT. Trimming took 7 bases from V and 2 from J; bases not matched to a gene: 5. This CDR3 is 14 amino acids long. The CDR3 DNA reads as TGTGCCAGCACCGGGGGGTCCGCCTACAATGAGCAGTTCTTC. It translates to CASTGGSAYNEQFF.

The V call is TRBV25-1, the J call TRBJ2-7; 10 bases are a match to TRBD1. CDR1 and CDR2 (germline): MGHDK, SYGVNS. V gave up 4 bases and J gave up 1 base; unmatched junction bases: 1. This CDR3 contains 14 residues. The CDR3 region is CASSGQGASYEQYF. As DNA, the CDR3 is TGTGCCAGCAGTGGACAGGGGGCGTCCTACGAGCAGTACTTC.

This clonotype has at least ten counts. This chain links TRBV29-1 with TRBJ2-7, with D perhaps TRBD1 (6 bases). Trimming took off 2 bases at V and 4 bases at J, with 12 bases between the two ends. CDR1 is SQVTM and CDR2 is ANQGSEA in the germline V gene. This CDR3 has 13 residues. In DNA form, the CDR3 reads TGCAGCGTTGAATTTGGCGGACAGTACGAGCAGTACTTC. As protein: CSVEFGGQYEQYF.

The J gene is TRBJ2-2, the V gene TRBV20-1, with unresolved D. The V and J ends lost 6 bases and 1 base respectively, with 12 bases between them. Germline CDR1 is DFQATT and CDR2 is SNEGSKA (reference sequence). The CDR3 consists of 14 residues. Here the CDR3 DNA reads TGCAGTGCCTCGGTACCGCGGAACACCGGGGAGCTGTTTTTT. Translated: CSASVPRNTGELFF.

This clonotype occurred many times. The chain is built from TRBV14 and TRBJ2-3; D is undetermined. Trimming removed 0 bases from V and 2 bases from J, with 12 bases in between. The CDR3 spans 16 residues. CDR1 is SGHDN, CDR2 FVKESK, per germline. CDR3 coding DNA: TGTGCCAGCAGCCAAGACCTTACTGCACCCACAGATACGCAGTATTTT. It encodes CASSQDLTAPTDTQYF.

In its sample, this clonotype was seen a few times. The chain is built from TRBV27 and TRBJ2-6, with a tentative D call TRBD2 (6 bases). Germline-derived CDR1 and CDR2 are MNHEY and SMNVEV (reference sequence). Between the trimmed V and J ends, which lost 2 bases and 13 bases, there was a span of 9 bases. The CDR3 consists of 12 residues. The CDR3 protein is CASSLPRGVLTF. The DNA for the CDR3 is TGTGCCAGCAGTTTACCCCGGGGGGTCCTGACTTTC.

In this sample, this clonotype turned up many times. Here the CDR3 reads CSARDLGLYEQYF. Written as DNA, the CDR3 is TGCAGTGCTAGAGATCTGGGGCTCTACGAGCAGTACTTC. The chain links TRBV20-1 to TRBJ2-7, with D possibly TRBD1 on 5 matching bases. The CDR3 loop spans 13 amino acids. Deletions cut 0 bases from V and 3 bases from J, with 9 bases between. The germline gives CDR1 DFQATT, CDR2 SNEGSKA (reference sequence).

This clonotype has ten or more counts. The chain combines TRBV29-1 with TRBJ2-5; the match to TRBD2 covers 7 bases. CDR3 length: 12 residues. Germline CDR1 reads SQVTM; CDR2 reads ANQGSEA. J lost 3 bases, V lost 7 bases, and 5 bases had no gene match. CDR3 DNA: TGCAGCGCGGGGGGACTAAAAGAGACCCAGTACTTC. Translated, it gives CSAGGLKETQYF.

The genes are TRBV20-1 and TRBJ2-3; D might be TRBD2 (6 bases). The germline CDR1 and CDR2 sequences are DFQATT and SNEGSKA (reference sequence). Trimming shortened V by 4 bases and J by 0 bases, and 14 bases separated the two germline ends. The CDR3 loop spans 15 amino acids. The CDR3 reads CSATVGAGSTDTQYF. The CDR3 nucleotides read TGCAGTGCTACTGTCGGTGCGGGGAGCACAGATACGCAGTATTTT.